Presented here are 27 T cell receptor beta chains from one specimen sequenced in a study of control samples from healthy donors and cancer patients. The method was immunoSEQ multiplex PCR; TCRdb's version includes in-frame clones alone and lacks a portion of them. The repertoire consists of roughly 50,000 clones, with around 97% occurring once and the leading ten covering around 2%. The sample comprised blood. Source of these receptors: a woman aged 30 to 39 in good health.

The chain couples TRBV6-5 to TRBJ1-6, with 7 bases aligning to TRBD1. CDR1 is MNHEY and CDR2 is SVGAGI in the germline V gene. This CDR3 contains 15 residues. The V segment lost 1 base and the J segment 7 bases; nucleotides outside the gene matches: 4. CDR3 DNA sequence: TGTGCCAGCAGTTACTTGGGCAGGGGGAATTCACCCCTCCACTTT. It encodes CASSYLGRGNSPLHF.

In its sample, this clone was seen a few times. J is TRBJ2-7 and V is TRBV27; D gene unclear. The CDR3 is made up of 13 amino acids. Germline assignment: CDR1 MNHEY and CDR2 SMNVEV (reference sequence). The V end lost 4 bases, the J end lost 3 bases, and 10 bases lay between the germline ends. In nucleotides, the CDR3 is TGTGCCAGCAGTTCCCGGACGGGCTACGAGCAGTACTTC. Translation: CASSSRTGYEQYF.

The chain links TRBV2 to TRBJ2-7, with a tentative D call TRBD1 (6 bases). From germline, CDR1 is SNHLY and CDR2 FYNNEI. V lost 3 bases and J lost 0, with 9 bases in between. CDR3 length: 14 residues. The CDR3 region has the DNA TGTGCCAGCAGTGACTCGACAGGCTCCTACGAGCAGTACTTC. Its protein product is CASSDSTGSYEQYF. The variable domain in full, with the rest retrieved from reference TRBV2 and TRBJ2-7, is EPEVTQTPSHQVTQMGQEVILRCVPISNHLYFYWYRQILGQKVEFLVSFYNNEISEKSEIFDDQFSVERPDGSNFTLKIRSTKLEDSAMYFCASSDSTGSYEQYFGPGTRLTVT.

The chain links TRBV6-5 to TRBJ2-7; 8 bases agree with TRBD2. CDR1 and CDR2 from the germline V gene are MNHEY and SVGAGI. The CDR3 consists of 15 residues. J was trimmed by 0 bases and V by 0 bases; bases with no gene match: 1. CDR3 sequence: CASSYSSGGSYEQYF. The DNA of the CDR3 is TGTGCCAGCAGTTACTCGAGCGGGGGCTCCTACGAGCAGTACTTC.

This clone was recorded only once. V is TRBV28 and J is TRBJ2-1; 9 bases fit TRBD2. With 8 bases clipped from V and 9 bases from J, the junction kept 8 bases outside the gene matches. CDR1 is MDHEN, CDR2 SYDVKM, per germline. The CDR3 length is 13 residues. This CDR3 is CASCISGSGEQFF. The CDR3 DNA follows: TGTGCCAGCTGTATTAGCGGGAGCGGTGAGCAGTTCTTC.

The V and J genes are TRBV13 and TRBJ1-2; TRBD1 might be the D (5 bases). Germline V lookup: CDR1 PRHDT, CDR2 FYEKMQ (reference sequence). Trimming cost V 4 bases and J 4 bases, with 19 bases left between them. This CDR3 spans 16 amino acids. DNA for the CDR3: TGTGCCAGCAGCTGGAGAGGGGACCGAGGCTTCTATGGCTACACCTTC. Protein sequence: CASSWRGDRGFYGYTF.

The CDR3 here is CASRTGQGMDGYTF. The CDR3 DNA reads TGTGCCAGCAGAACGGGACAGGGGATGGACGGCTACACCTTC. The V gene is TRBV25-1, the J gene TRBJ1-2, with 10 bases lining up with TRBD1. This CDR3 is built from 14 residues. Germline V gives CDR1 MGHDK, CDR2 SYGVNS. Germline trimming cut 6 bases from V and 8 bases from J; bases unmatched to any gene: 9.

This chain links TRBV7-8 with TRBJ2-5, with 7 bases fitting TRBD2. Unmatched junction bases numbered 13, after V lost 4 bases and J lost 5 bases. The CDR3 runs to 16 residues. Germline CDR1 is SGHVS and CDR2 is FQNEAQ. CDR3 sequence: CASSSVGKTSVETQYF. For the CDR3, the DNA is TGTGCCAGCAGCTCCGTGGGGAAAACTAGCGTGGAGACCCAGTACTTC.

The table lists this clone with a few counts. This chain connects TRBV18 to TRBJ2-1, with 13 positions matching TRBD2. V gave up 5 bases and J gave up 6 bases; unmatched junction bases: 7. CDR3 length: 16 residues. Per germline, CDR1 KGHSH and CDR2 LQKENI. The CDR3 is CASSFAWTSGSNEQFF. CDR3 DNA sequence: TGTGCCAGCTCATTTGCTTGGACTAGCGGGAGCAATGAGCAGTTCTTC. The variable domain in full, with the rest retrieved from reference TRBV18 and TRBJ2-1, is NAGVMQNPRHLVRRRGQEARLRCSPMKGHSHVYWYRQLPEEGLKFMVYLQKENIIDESGMPKERFSAEFPKEGPSILRIQQVVRGDSAAYFCASSFAWTSGSNEQFFGPGTRLTVL.

This chain links TRBV12-5 with TRBJ1-2; 8 bases map to TRBD1. The germline V gene has CDR1 LGHNT and CDR2 FRNRAP. The CDR3 is made up of 16 amino acids. Trimming took 5 bases from V and 0 from J; bases not matched to a gene: 8. This CDR3 reads CASGAPGDRTNYGYTF. The DNA of the CDR3 is TGTGCTAGTGGTGCCCCTGGGGACAGGACTAACTATGGCTACACCTTC.

V usage is TRBV4-1 and J usage is TRBJ2-7; D tentatively reads TRBD1 or TRBD2 (5 bases each). CDR1 MGHRA and CDR2 YSYEKL come from the germline V gene. V gave up 0 bases and J gave up 7 bases, with 10 bases separating them. The CDR3 is made up of 13 amino acids. The CDR3 loop reads CASSQDRDREQYF. Here the CDR3 DNA reads TGCGCCAGCAGCCAAGATCGGGACCGGGAGCAGTACTTC.

This clone is a singleton in its sample. The V gene is TRBV5-1, the J gene TRBJ1-2; D unclear. CDR3 size: 14 residues. CDR1 is SGHRS and CDR2 is YFSETQ in the germline V gene. With 2 bases removed from V and 6 bases from J, the gap between germline ends came to 14 bases. CDR3 DNA: TGCGCCAGCAGCTTCACAACACCCCCGGATGGCTACACCTTC. This codes for CASSFTTPPDGYTF.

The chain is built from TRBV19 and TRBJ1-2; D uncertain. The CDR3 length is 13 residues. Germline V CDR1 and CDR2: LNHDA, SQIVND (reference sequence). V lost 5 bases and J lost 3, with 10 bases in between. The CDR3 region has the DNA TGTGCCAGTAGTCGAGGGCGCGACTATGGCTACACCTTC. Amino acids: CASSRGRDYGYTF.

This chain links TRBV5-6 with TRBJ2-1; 9 bases are a match to TRBD2. The CDR3 consists of 14 residues. With 4 bases clipped from V and 5 bases from J, the junction kept 4 bases outside the gene matches. Germline CDR1 SGHDT, CDR2 YYEEEE. CDR3: CASSRLAEDNEQFF. In DNA, the CDR3 is TGTGCCAGCAGCAGACTAGCGGAGGACAATGAGCAGTTCTTC.

The rearrangement links TRBV30 to TRBJ1-2; 8 bases align to TRBD1. Germline V gene data show CDR1 as GTSNPN and CDR2 as SVGIG (reference sequence). The CDR3 is 14 amino acids. Unmatched junction bases numbered 6, after V lost 4 bases and J lost 2 bases. CDR3 amino acids: CAWKKGQENYGYTF. Here the CDR3 DNA reads TGTGCCTGGAAGAAGGGACAGGAGAACTATGGCTACACCTTC. Full variable domain (remainder filled in from reference TRBV30 and TRBJ1-2): SQTIHQWPATLVQPVGSPLSLECTVEGTSNPNLYWYRQAAGRGLQLLFYSVGIGQISSEVPQNLSASRPQDRQFILSSKKLLLSDSGFYLCAWKKGQENYGYTFGSGTRLTVV.

This chain joins TRBV28 and TRBJ2-2; 9 nucleotides agree with TRBD2. The CDR3 totals 15 residues. The germline V gene has CDR1 MDHEN and CDR2 SYDVKM. V lost 6 bases and J lost 6; bases outside the gene matches: 8. The CDR3 DNA reads TGTGCCAGCAGACAGGGACTAGCTGGGGCCGGGGAGCTGTTTTTT. It encodes CASRQGLAGAGELFF.

This clone was seen just once. V gene TRBV2 combines with J gene TRBJ1-4; 8 bases line up with TRBD1. V lost 5 bases to trimming and J lost 3 bases; unmatched junction nucleotides: 5. The CDR3 runs to 15 residues. Per the germline V gene, CDR1 is SNHLY and CDR2 is FYNNEI. CDR3 sequence reads: CASSQTGGANEKLFF. DNA of the CDR3: TGTGCCAGCAGTCAAACAGGGGGGGCTAATGAAAAACTGTTTTTT.

This rearrangement joins TRBV6-5 to TRBJ1-5; D is ambiguous. The CDR3 loop spans 13 amino acids. V shed 8 bases and J shed 0 bases, with 8 bases lying between them. Germline CDR1 MNHEY, CDR2 SVGAGI. The CDR3 protein is CASQENSNQPQHF. The CDR3 nucleotides read TGTGCCAGCCAGGAAAATAGCAATCAGCCCCAGCATTTT.

The rearrangement joins TRBV9 to TRBJ1-5; D is possibly TRBD1 (5 bases). CDR1 is SGDLS and CDR2 is YYNGEE in the germline V gene. CDR3 size: 15 residues. V lost 9 bases and J lost 2, with 18 bases in between. CDR3 sequence: CAKNFWGWGNQPQHF. The DNA of the CDR3 is TGTGCCAAGAACTTTTGGGGGTGGGGCAATCAGCCCCAGCATTTT. Full variable domain (remainder filled in from reference TRBV9 and TRBJ1-5): DSGVTQTPKHLITATGQRVTLRCSPRSGDLSVYWYQQSLDQGLQFLIQYYNGEERAKGNILERFSAQQFPDLHSELNLSSLELGDSALYFCAKNFWGWGNQPQHFGDGTRLSIL.

CDR3 in DNA: TGTGCCAGCAGTAAAACAGGGGGCGATTTGGAGACCCAGTACTTC. It translates to CASSKTGGDLETQYF. The gene calls are TRBV28 and TRBJ2-5; TRBD1 matches at 9 bases. The germline V gene has CDR1 MDHEN and CDR2 SYDVKM. The CDR3 runs 15 residues. Losses at the gene ends were 5 bases for V and 5 bases for J; bases not matched to a gene: 9. The full variable domain, completed using reference TRBV28 and TRBJ2-5, is DVKVTQSSRYLVKRTGEKVFLECVQDMDHENMFWYRQDPGLGLRLIYFSYDVKMKEKGDIPEGYSVSREKKERFSLILESASTNQTSMYLCASSKTGGDLETQYFGPGTRLLVL.

This chain connects TRBV4-1 to TRBJ2-3; D unresolved. This CDR3 contains 16 residues. V lost 0 bases and J lost 2, with 12 bases in between. CDR1 and CDR2 (germline): MGHRA, YSYEKL. In DNA, the CDR3 is TGCGCCAGCAGCCAAGAATTGGGCGGAATCACAGATACGCAGTATTTT. This sequence encodes CASSQELGGITDTQYF.

J is TRBJ2-3 and V is TRBV29-1; TRBD2 matches 14 bases. This CDR3 has 16 amino acids. CDR1 is SQVTM and CDR2 is ANQGSEA in the germline V gene. With 2 bases clipped from V and 6 bases from J, the junction kept 7 bases outside the gene matches. CDR3 residues: CSVEWFRTSGRDTQYF. The CDR3 region has the DNA TGCAGCGTTGAATGGTTTAGGACTAGCGGGAGGGATACGCAGTATTTT.

The rearrangement joins TRBV29-1 to TRBJ2-1; D call uncertain. This CDR3 is built from 14 residues. V lost 2 bases and J lost 2, with 10 bases in between. CDR1 and CDR2 (germline): SQVTM, ANQGSEA. The chain's CDR3 is CSVEMADAYNEQFF. The CDR3 DNA sequence: TGCAGCGTTGAAATGGCGGATGCCTACAATGAGCAGTTCTTC.

This rearrangement joins TRBV29-1 to TRBJ1-6; D remains unclear. The CDR3 runs 11 residues. Trimming left V 8 bases short and J 13 bases short, with 15 bases between. From germline, CDR1 is SQVTM and CDR2 ANQGSEA. CDR3: CSPNLPVPLHF. The CDR3 DNA reads as TGCAGCCCGAACCTACCCGTTCCCCTCCACTTT.

This clone was picked up one time. The chain is built from TRBV7-9 and TRBJ2-1; no clear D. CDR3 size: 11 residues. CDR1 and CDR2 from the germline V gene are SEHNR and FQNEAQ (reference sequence). Trimming took 3 bases from V and 9 from J, leaving 6 bases between them. CDR3 protein: CASSFIGEQFF. The CDR3 DNA reads TGTGCCAGCAGCTTTATCGGTGAGCAGTTCTTC.

CDR3 nucleotides: TGTGCCACCGGACAGGGGGCAATCAGCGAGCAGTACTTC. Its protein product is CATGQGAISEQYF. V is TRBV25-1 and J is TRBJ2-7; 11 bases align to TRBD1. CDR1 is MGHDK and CDR2 is SYGVNS in the germline V gene. The CDR3 is 13 residues long. The junction had 8 bases not matched to a gene; V was cut back by 10 bases and J by 6 bases.

The chain employs TRBV9 and TRBJ1-2, with TRBD1 matching 10 bases. Losses at the gene ends were 4 bases for V and 8 bases for J; bases not matched to a gene: 8. CDR3 size: 14 residues. CDR1 and CDR2 from the germline V gene are SGDLS and YYNGEE. CDR3 in amino acids: CASSTPGQGYGYTF. CDR3 sequence (DNA): TGTGCCAGCAGCACCCCGGGACAGGGGTACGGCTACACCTTC.